Listed below are T cell receptor beta chains from one sample, sequenced in a study of blood T cells in healthy people across ages. TCRdb passed the 5' RACE reads through MiXCR, listing each CDR3 protein once. The sample holds about 770,000 distinct CDR3 sequences, roughly 44% seen once. Sequencing was done on a sample of blood. Receptors originate from a man aged 60-69 years in good health. Each CDR3 is given with its conserved first and last residue. The order of the fields is V gene, J gene, clone size, D gene, CDR3 protein, CDR3 DNA. D genes are given only for firm matches. Size values are once, few and many counts, or a class for expanded clones, and some rows have none.

>TRBV6-5|TRBJ2-7|.|.
CASRGGGGSSYEQYF
TGTGCCAGCAGGGGCGGGGGCGGATCTTCTTACGAGCAGTACTTC
>TRBV29-1|TRBJ2-6|.|.
CSAAGVGSGANVLTF
TGCAGCGCCGCAGGGGTGGGCTCTGGGGCCAACGTCCTGACTTTC
>TRBV4-3|TRBJ2-3|.|.
CASSHERRGDTQYF
TGCGCCAGCAGCCATGAACGTAGGGGAGATACGCAGTATTTT
>TRBV5-6|TRBJ2-7|few|.
CASSGRTPLYEQYF
TGTGCCAGCAGCGGACGGACACCCCTTTACGAGCAGTACTTC
>TRBV5-1|TRBJ2-1|once|.
CASKGFSYNEQFF
TGCGCCAGCAAGGGTTTTTCCTACAATGAGCAGTTCTTC
>TRBV7-9|TRBJ2-5|.|.
CASSLVLETQYF
TGTGCCAGCAGCTTAGTGCTGGAGACCCAGTACTTC
>TRBV20-1|TRBJ2-5|.|TRBD1
CSARWTGRETQYF
TGCAGTGCCAGATGGACAGGGCGGGAGACCCAGTACTTC
>TRBV7-2|TRBJ2-1|many|.
CASSLASDPFF
TGTGCCAGCAGCTTAGCTAGCGACCCGTTCTTC
>TRBV11-2|TRBJ2-5|.|TRBD2
CASSFWTSGGEQETQYF
TGTGCCAGCAGCTTCTGGACTAGCGGGGGGGAACAAGAGACCCAGTACTTC
>TRBV12-3/TRBV12-4|TRBJ2-2|.|TRBD2
CASSLEAGGPTGELFF
TGTGCCAGCAGTTTAGAAGCGGGGGGGCCCACCGGGGAGCTGTTTTTT
>TRBV29-1|TRBJ2-1|.|TRBD1
CSVLGQGEFF
TGCAGCGTTCTCGGACAGGGGGAGTTCTTC
>TRBV20-1|TRBJ1-1|.|.
CSARDSRTNTEAFF
TGCAGTGCTAGAGATAGCAGAACGAACACTGAAGCTTTCTTT
>TRBV20-1|TRBJ2-7|.|.
CSARGRSSYEQYF
TGCAGTGCTAGGGGGCGTAGCTCCTACGAGCAGTACTTC
>TRBV20-1|TRBJ1-5|.|.
CSARDSGLNQPQHF
TGCAGTGCTAGAGATTCAGGGCTCAATCAGCCCCAGCATTTT
>TRBV20-1|TRBJ2-1|.|TRBD2
CSARDSALAGGNEQFF
TGCAGTGCTAGAGATTCTGCACTAGCGGGGGGAAATGAGCAGTTCTTC
>TRBV11-3|TRBJ2-1|.|TRBD2
CASSSWLAGLHNEQFF
TGTGCCAGCAGCTCCTGGCTAGCGGGGCTCCACAATGAGCAGTTCTTC
>TRBV4-1|TRBJ2-7|.|TRBD2
CASSQGTSNSYEQYF
TGCGCCAGCAGCCAAGGGACTAGCAACTCCTACGAGCAGTACTTC
>TRBV6-2/TRBV6-3|TRBJ2-1|.|.
CASSYGLYNEQFF
TGTGCCAGCAGCTACGGCCTCTACAATGAGCAGTTCTTC
>TRBV11-2|TRBJ1-1|many|.
CASSWGPWDTEAFF
TGTGCCAGCAGCTGGGGACCCTGGGACACTGAAGCTTTCTTT
>TRBV27|TRBJ1-1|.|.
CASSFPGRRVNTEAFF
TGTGCCAGCAGTTTTCCAGGGAGGCGTGTGAACACTGAAGCTTTCTTT
>TRBV7-9|TRBJ1-5|.|.
CASGADNQPQHF
TGTGCCAGCGGGGCCGACAATCAGCCCCAGCATTTT
>TRBV11-2|TRBJ2-5|few|TRBD2
CASSPRGLAGGPETQYF
TGTGCCAGCAGCCCCAGGGGACTAGCGGGGGGACCAGAGACCCAGTACTTC
>TRBV4-2|TRBJ2-7|.|.
CASSQDLRSAGGDSYEQYF
TGTGCCAGCAGCCAAGATCTTAGGTCGGCCGGGGGTGATTCCTACGAGCAGTACTTC
>TRBV3-1|TRBJ2-7|.|TRBD1
CASSPRPGQGRYNEQYF
TGTGCCAGCAGCCCGCGCCCTGGACAGGGGAGATACAATGAGCAGTACTTC
>TRBV2|TRBJ1-5|.|TRBD1
CASSRDRADQPQHF
TGTGCCAGCAGTCGGGACAGGGCGGATCAGCCCCAGCATTTT
>TRBV27|TRBJ2-1|few|TRBD1
CASSSPGQGANNEQFF
TGTGCCAGCAGTTCCCCGGGACAGGGGGCAAACAATGAGCAGTTCTTC
>TRBV20-1|TRBJ1-2|.|.
CSARDRPNYTF
TGCAGTGCTAGAGATAGGCCAAACTACACCTTC
>TRBV7-2|TRBJ2-3|.|TRBD1
CASSVTGGGADTQYF
TGTGCCAGCAGCGTAACAGGGGGCGGCGCAGATACGCAGTATTTT
>TRBV5-1|TRBJ2-1|.|.
CASTLGGAGNEQFF
TGCGCCAGCACCCTGGGGGGGGCCGGTAATGAGCAGTTCTTC
>TRBV7-7|TRBJ2-5|.|.
CASSLGSRTVGETQYF
TGTGCTAGCAGCTTAGGTTCGAGGACAGTAGGAGAGACCCAGTACTTC
>TRBV6-5|TRBJ2-7|few|TRBD1
CASSYDDRGYEQYF
TGTGCCAGCAGTTACGATGACAGGGGGTACGAGCAGTACTTC
>TRBV18|TRBJ1-2|.|.
CASSPPPSGSRNSGYTF
TGTGCCAGCTCACCTCCTCCGTCCGGGTCGAGGAATAGTGGCTACACCTTC
>TRBV9|TRBJ2-1|.|.
CASSVGGVQSSYNEQFF
TGTGCCAGCAGCGTAGGGGGGGTACAGAGCTCCTACAATGAGCAGTTCTTC
>TRBV10-1|TRBJ2-7|.|.
CASSEAGGASYEQYF
TGCGCCAGCAGTGAGGCTGGGGGAGCTTCCTACGAGCAGTACTTC
>TRBV11-2|TRBJ2-7|once|TRBD2
CASSPELAGLDEQYF
TGTGCCAGCAGCCCCGAACTAGCGGGGTTGGACGAGCAGTACTTC
>TRBV10-2|TRBJ1-5|few|TRBD1
CASRRGRDQPQHF
TGCGCCAGCAGGAGGGGGCGCGATCAGCCCCAGCATTTT
>TRBV30|TRBJ1-2|.|.
CAWRYWQGGEYGYTF
TGTGCCTGGAGGTATTGGCAAGGCGGGGAATATGGCTACACCTTC
>TRBV20-1|TRBJ1-2|few|.
CSATSPDGYTF
TGCAGTGCTACCAGCCCGGATGGCTACACCTTC
>TRBV7-2|TRBJ1-2|.|.
CASSFSVYGYTF
TGTGCCAGCAGCTTTTCTGTCTATGGCTACACCTTC
>TRBV21-1|TRBJ2-1|.|.
CASSKADRGLHNEQFF
TGTGCCAGCAGCAAAGCGGACAGGGGGCTACACAATGAGCAGTTCTTC
>TRBV27|TRBJ2-7|.|TRBD1
CASSPGTGRIDEQYF
TGTGCCAGCAGCCCTGGGACAGGGAGGATCGACGAGCAGTACTTC
>TRBV20-1|TRBJ2-5|.|.
CSAPSESKETQYF
TGCAGTGCTCCTAGCGAGTCAAAAGAGACCCAGTACTTC
>TRBV15|TRBJ2-5|few|.
CATSRAWGETQYF
TGTGCCACCAGCAGAGCGTGGGGAGAGACCCAGTACTTC
>TRBV4-1|TRBJ1-2|.|TRBD1
CASSQITGAGDRYGYTF
TGCGCCAGCAGCCAGATCACAGGGGCGGGTGATCGGTATGGCTACACCTTC